This passage covers 14 T cell receptor beta chains from one sample sequenced in a study of blood T cell repertoires in COVID-19. Only in-frame clones appear in the TCRdb table, and some are missing; sequencing was by immunoSEQ multiplex PCR. The sample holds hundreds of thousands of clones, about 83% seen once. Sequencing was carried out using PBMCs or T cells enriched from blood (not recorded which). These receptors were taken from a woman between 45 and 60 years old who had recovered from COVID-19.

Turning to this clone: Other nucleotide sequences in the sample specify the same CDR3. J is TRBJ2-7 and V is TRBV28; 7 nucleotides line up with TRBD2. The junction had 2 bases not matched to a gene; V was cut back by 3 bases and J by 6 bases. CDR1 and CDR2 from the germline V gene are MDHEN and SYDVKM. The CDR3 length is 12 residues. CDR3 sequence: CASSLGGFEQYF. The CDR3 DNA reads as TGTGCCAGCAGTTTGGGGGGGTTCGAGCAGTACTTC.

The chain has TRBV3-1 (or the pseudogene TRBV3-2) and TRBJ1-1; tentatively, D is TRBD1 (5 bases). The germline gives CDR1 LGHDT, CDR2 YNNKEL (reference sequence). Trimming removed 4 bases at V and 1 base at J, with 13 bases between. The CDR3 runs to 15 residues. The CDR3 region is CASSPGGGPNTEAFF. DNA of the CDR3: TGTGCCAGCAGCCCCGGGGGGGGACCGAACACTGAAGCTTTCTTT.

This sequence joins TRBV7-9 and TRBJ1-1; TRBD1 is a possible D gene (5 bases). V lost 5 bases to trimming and J lost 5 bases, with 21 bases between them. Germline lookup yields CDR1 SEHNR and CDR2 FQNEAQ (reference sequence). The CDR3 extends over 16 amino acids. In DNA form, the CDR3 reads TGTGCCAGCAGCCCCAGGGTCGTGGGAATTGGAACTGAAGCTTTCTTT. This gives the protein CASSPRVVGIGTEAFF.

The genes are TRBV19 and TRBJ2-3; 8 bases are a match to TRBD1. J lost 1 base, V lost 4 bases, and 4 bases had no gene match. CDR3 size: 15 residues. Germline lookup yields CDR1 LNHDA and CDR2 SQIVND (reference sequence). CDR3: CASSKTGGGTDTQYF. CDR3 nucleotides: TGTGCCAGTAGTAAAACAGGGGGAGGCACAGATACGCAGTATTTT.

The chain links TRBV2 to TRBJ1-1, with D possibly TRBD1 on 6 matching bases. The CDR3 runs 15 residues. The germline V gene encodes CDR1 SNHLY and CDR2 FYNNEI. The V and J ends lost 6 bases and 0 bases respectively, with 14 bases between them. The CDR3 region is CASRPTGLMNTEAFF. The CDR3 bases are TGTGCCAGCAGACCCACAGGGCTGATGAACACTGAAGCTTTCTTT.

The chain has TRBV2 and TRBJ1-6, with D possibly matching TRBD1 (5 bases). There are 15 residues in the CDR3. In germline, CDR1 is SNHLY, CDR2 FYNNEI. The V and J ends lost 6 bases and 9 bases respectively, with 18 bases between them. The CDR3 DNA follows: TGTGCCAGCAGCGCCCGGGGGGAGGCGGGTTCACCCCTCCACTTT. It translates to CASSARGEAGSPLHF.

The chain combines TRBV29-1 with TRBJ1-2; 7 bases align to TRBD1. V trimming: 3 bases; J trimming: 1 base; junction bases outside the gene matches: 11. CDR1 and CDR2 from the germline V gene are SQVTM and ANQGSEA. The CDR3 contains 16 residues. CDR3 sequence (DNA): TGCAGCGTTGAGCCCCAGACAGGGAGCGGTAACTATGGCTACACCTTC. This encodes CSVEPQTGSGNYGYTF. Drawing the rest from reference TRBV29-1 and TRBJ1-2, the complete variable domain is SAVISQKPSRDICQRGTSLTIQCQVDSQVTMMFWYRQQPGQSLTLIATANQGSEATYESGFVIDKFPISRPNLTFSTLTVSNMSPEDSSIYLCSVEPQTGSGNYGYTFGSGTRLTVV.

This chain joins TRBV4-2 and TRBJ2-6, with D possibly TRBD2 on 7 matching bases. The CDR3 has 19 residues. Germline loops: CDR1 LGHNA, CDR2 YNFKEQ. V shed 5 bases and J shed 0 bases, with 20 bases lying between them. Here the CDR3 DNA reads TGTGCCAGCAGCGGAAGGACTTCGGGGGGCCTCTCTGGGGCCAACGTCCTGACTTTC. Its translation: CASSGRTSGGLSGANVLTF.

This clone turned up a few times. This rearrangement joins TRBV6-5 to TRBJ1-2, with D unclear. Germline V lookup: CDR1 MNHEY, CDR2 SVGAGI. This CDR3 has 13 residues. The V and J ends lost 3 bases and 4 bases respectively, with 9 bases between them. CDR3: CASSYVAGYGYTF. In DNA, the CDR3 is TGTGCCAGCAGTTATGTGGCAGGCTATGGCTACACCTTC.

In DNA form, the CDR3 reads TGTGCCAGCAGCTTCGACACCCCTAACTATGGCTACACCTTC. Encoded protein: CASSFDTPNYGYTF. The chain uses TRBV5-6 and TRBJ1-2; the D is unclear. Trimming left V 2 bases short and J 0 bases short, with 8 bases between. The CDR3 totals 14 residues. Germline loops: CDR1 SGHDT, CDR2 YYEEEE.

J is TRBJ1-1 and V is TRBV7-2, with 9 nucleotides matching TRBD1. Germline CDR1 SGHTA, CDR2 FQGNSA. The CDR3 length is 15 residues. V dropped 4 bases and J dropped 4; count of bases not matched to a gene: 7. The CDR3 coding sequence is TGTGCCAGCAGCTGGTCTGGACAGGGGATCACTGAAGCTTTCTTT. Its protein product is CASSWSGQGITEAFF.

This clone was observed a single time. The rearrangement joins TRBV29-1 to TRBJ1-1; a weak D match, TRBD1 (6 bases). Trimming took off 6 bases at V and 5 bases at J, with 10 bases between the two ends. Germline CDR1 and CDR2: SQVTM and ANQGSEA. The CDR3 contains 11 residues. The CDR3 region is CSVDDRTEAFF. The CDR3 DNA sequence: TGCAGCGTGGATGACAGGACTGAAGCTTTCTTT.

Points on this clone: One end of the junction does not line up with germline, which may come from a read error. The chain has TRBV2 and TRBJ1-3; D is undetermined. The CDR3 runs 12 residues. The germline CDR1 and CDR2 sequences are SNHLY and FYNNEI. CDR3 nucleotide sequence: TGTGCCAGCAGTGAATCGCGGAGCATAAAGGATTTT. As protein: CASSESRSIKDF.

This clone came up once. CDR3 in amino acids: CASSLGSGGHSSYNEQFF. As DNA, the CDR3 is TGTGCCAGCAGCTTGGGTTCGGGGGGGCACAGCTCCTACAATGAGCAGTTCTTC. The chain joins TRBV11-3 to TRBJ2-1; 8 bases align to TRBD2. Trimming removed 3 bases from V and 0 bases from J; junction bases left unmatched: 10. The CDR3 has 18 residues. Germline CDR1 and CDR2: SGHNT and YENEEA.